One and the same sample provided the 7 T cell receptor beta chains below, sequenced in a study of cytotoxic CD8 clonotypes in ibrutinib-treated CLL. Data came from immunoSEQ multiplex PCR; TCRdb stores just in-frame clones and leaves some out. The sample holds under 50,000 clones, about 70% seen once. This sample comprised PBMCs, obtained at disease progression, from a patient treated with ibrutinib. These receptors came from a human donor with chronic lymphocytic leukemia.

This clone was counted between two and nine times. The chain couples TRBV11-3 to TRBJ2-1, with TRBD2 matching 7 bases. Germline V gene lookup returns CDR1 SGHNT and CDR2 YENEEA. The CDR3 extends over 15 amino acids. The V segment lost 3 bases and the J segment 3 bases; nucleotides outside the gene matches: 5. DNA for the CDR3: TGTGCCAGCAGCTTGGGAGGGCTTCTCTACAATGAGCAGTTCTTC. Protein: CASSLGGLLYNEQFF.

This chain connects TRBV25-1 to TRBJ2-5; D remains unclear. Germline V gene lookup returns CDR1 MGHDK and CDR2 SYGVNS. The germline V and J ends were trimmed by 3 bases and 5 bases, with 13 bases remaining between them. CDR3 size: 14 residues. The CDR3 region is CASSEISGRETQYF. In DNA, the CDR3 is TGTGCCAGCAGTGAGATTTCCGGGCGGGAGACCCAGTACTTC.

The genes are TRBV15 and TRBJ2-3; possibly TRBD1 for D (6 bases). Germline V gives CDR1 LNHNV, CDR2 YYDKDF (reference sequence). This CDR3 has 16 amino acids. Trimming removed 1 base at V and 6 bases at J, with 17 bases between. The CDR3 coding sequence is TGTGCCACCAGCAGAGGCGACGCCGGGACATCGGATACGCAGTATTTT. Translation gives CATSRGDAGTSDTQYF.

The rearrangement uses TRBV6-6 and TRBJ2-7; D possibly corresponds to TRBD2 (6 bases). Per germline, CDR1 MNHNY and CDR2 SVGAGI (reference sequence). CDR3 length equals 13 residues. Trimming stripped 5 bases from V and 3 bases from J, with 11 bases between. The CDR3 region is CASSTGGLYEQYF. The CDR3 nucleotides read TGTGCCAGCAGTACCGGGGGTCTCTACGAGCAGTACTTC.

CDR3 sequence reads: CSVEGGEWDTEAFF. CDR3 nucleotide sequence: TGCAGCGTTGAAGGGGGGGAATGGGACACTGAAGCTTTCTTT. This chain connects TRBV29-1 to TRBJ1-1; D possibly corresponds to TRBD1 (5 bases). This CDR3 has 14 amino acids. V was cut by 1 base and J by 3 bases, with 12 bases left in between. Germline lookup yields CDR1 SQVTM and CDR2 ANQGSEA.

This clone was picked up one time. Other DNA sequences within the sample encode an identical CDR3. The J gene is TRBJ2-7, the V gene TRBV7-6; D is undetermined. V lost 0 bases to trimming and J lost 4 bases, with 7 bases between them. Germline CDR1 SGHVS, CDR2 FNYEAQ. The CDR3 is made up of 13 amino acids. CDR3 amino acids: CASSLAGTYEQYF. In DNA form, the CDR3 reads TGTGCCAGCAGCTTAGCGGGCACTTACGAGCAGTACTTC. The variable domain in full, completed from reference TRBV7-6 and TRBJ2-7, reads GAGVSQSPRYKVTKRGQDVALRCDPISGHVSLYWYRQALGQGPEFLTYFNYEAQQDKSGLPNDRFSAERPEGSISTLTIQRTEQRDSAMYRCASSLAGTYEQYFGPGTRLTVT.

A few counts support this clone. This chain links TRBV2 with TRBJ1-5, with D unresolved. Trimming shortened V by 4 bases and J by 4 bases, and 11 bases separated the two germline ends. The CDR3 has 14 residues. Germline CDR1 is SNHLY and CDR2 is FYNNEI. In DNA, the CDR3 is TGTGCCAGCAGTGGGCCAGCCGTAAATCAGCCCCAGCATTTT. Amino acid sequence: CASSGPAVNQPQHF.